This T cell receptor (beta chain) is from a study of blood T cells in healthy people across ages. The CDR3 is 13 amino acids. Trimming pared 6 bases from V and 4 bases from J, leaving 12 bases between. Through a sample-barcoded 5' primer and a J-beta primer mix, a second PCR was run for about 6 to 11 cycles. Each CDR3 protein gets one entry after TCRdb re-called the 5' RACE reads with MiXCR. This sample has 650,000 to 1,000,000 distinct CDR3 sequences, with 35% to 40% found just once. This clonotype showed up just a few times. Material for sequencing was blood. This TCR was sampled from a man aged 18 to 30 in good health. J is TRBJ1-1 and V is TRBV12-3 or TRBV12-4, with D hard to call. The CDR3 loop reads CASSQLRGTEAFF. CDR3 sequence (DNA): TGTGCCAGCAGCCAATTGCGAGGCACTGAAGCTTTCTTT.